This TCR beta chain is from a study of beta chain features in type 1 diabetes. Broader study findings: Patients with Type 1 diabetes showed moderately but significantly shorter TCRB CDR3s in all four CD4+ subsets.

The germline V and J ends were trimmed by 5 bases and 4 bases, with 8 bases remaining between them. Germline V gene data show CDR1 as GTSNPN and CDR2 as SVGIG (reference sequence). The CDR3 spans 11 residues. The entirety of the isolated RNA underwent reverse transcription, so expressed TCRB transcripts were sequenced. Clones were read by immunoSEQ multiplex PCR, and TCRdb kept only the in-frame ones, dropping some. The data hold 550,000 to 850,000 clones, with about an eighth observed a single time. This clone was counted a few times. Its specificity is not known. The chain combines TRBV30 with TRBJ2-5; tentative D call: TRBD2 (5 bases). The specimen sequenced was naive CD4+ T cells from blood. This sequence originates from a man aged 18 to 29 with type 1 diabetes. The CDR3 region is CAWGEIETQYF. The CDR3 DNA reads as TGTGCCTGGGGGGAGATAGAGACCCAGTACTTC. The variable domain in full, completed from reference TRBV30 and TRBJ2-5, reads SQTIHQWPATLVQPVGSPLSLECTVEGTSNPNLYWYRQAAGRGLQLLFYSVGIGQISSEVPQNLSASRPQDRQFILSSKKLLLSDSGFYLCAWGEIETQYFGPGTRLLVL.